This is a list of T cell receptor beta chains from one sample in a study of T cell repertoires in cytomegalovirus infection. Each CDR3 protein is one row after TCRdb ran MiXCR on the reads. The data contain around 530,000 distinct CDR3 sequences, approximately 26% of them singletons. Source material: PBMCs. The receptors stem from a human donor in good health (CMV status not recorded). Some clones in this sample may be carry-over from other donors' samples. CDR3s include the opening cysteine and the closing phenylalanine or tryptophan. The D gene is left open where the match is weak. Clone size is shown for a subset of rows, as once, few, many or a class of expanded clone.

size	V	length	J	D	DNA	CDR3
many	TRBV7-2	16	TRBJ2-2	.	TGTGCCAGCAGCATTTTAGCCACCTCGAACACCGGGGAGCTGTTTTTT	CASSILATSNTGELFF
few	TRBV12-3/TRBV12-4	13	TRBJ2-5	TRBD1	TGTGCCAGCAGTCAGGGGGCGCAAGGGACCCAGTACTTC	CASSQGAQGTQYF
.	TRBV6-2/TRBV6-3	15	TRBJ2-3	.	TGTGCCAGCAGTTCCCCCGGGGCCCATGCGGATACGCAGTATTTT	CASSSPGAHADTQYF
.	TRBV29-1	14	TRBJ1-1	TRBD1	TGCAGCGCCACGGGACAGGGGGCGCGCACTGAAGCTTTCTTT	CSATGQGARTEAFF
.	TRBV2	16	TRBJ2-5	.	TGTGCCAGCAGTGAAGCGGTGCAGGGGAGGTACGAGACCCAGTACTTC	CASSEAVQGRYETQYF
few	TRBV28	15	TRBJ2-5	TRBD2	TGTGCCAGCAGCCCCCCTTTAGCGGGAGGGGGGACCCAGTACTTC	CASSPPLAGGGTQYF
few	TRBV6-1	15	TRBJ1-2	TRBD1	TGTGCCAGCAGCGAGACCTGGACAGGCTCCTATGGCTACACCTTC	CASSETWTGSYGYTF
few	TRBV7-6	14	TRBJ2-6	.	TGTGCCAGCAGCAGCGACTCTGGGGCCAACGTCCTGACTTTC	CASSSDSGANVLTF
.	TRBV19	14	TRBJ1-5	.	TGTGCCAGTAAAAGGGGGGGGTCGGGTCAGCCCCAGCATTTT	CASKRGGSGQPQHF
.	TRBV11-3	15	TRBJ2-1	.	TGTGCCAGCAGCTTCGGAGGGATCTCCTACAATGAGCAGTTCTTC	CASSFGGISYNEQFF
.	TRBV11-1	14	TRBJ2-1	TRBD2	TGTGCCAGCAGCTATTTCGGGGGGGAAGATGAGCAGTTCTTC	CASSYFGGEDEQFF
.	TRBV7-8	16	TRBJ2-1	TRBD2	TGTGCCAGCAGCCCACGGGCGGGAGCTGGGTACAATGAGCAGTTCTTC	CASSPRAGAGYNEQFF
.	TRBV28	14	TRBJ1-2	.	TGTGCCAGCAGTTTACCGGGAGAAGACTATGGCTACACCTTC	CASSLPGEDYGYTF
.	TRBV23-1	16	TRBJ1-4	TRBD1	TGCGCCAGCAGTTCATACGGACAGGGCGGGCCGGAAAAACTGTTTTTT	CASSSYGQGGPEKLFF
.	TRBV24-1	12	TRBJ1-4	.	TGTGCCACCAGTGATTATGGTGAAAAACTGTTTTTT	CATSDYGEKLFF
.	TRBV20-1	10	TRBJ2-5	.	TGCAGTGCTAGACAAGAGACCCAGTACTTC	CSARQETQYF
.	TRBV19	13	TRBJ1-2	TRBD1	TGTGCCAGTAGTATGGACAGGATTTATGGCTACACCTTC	CASSMDRIYGYTF
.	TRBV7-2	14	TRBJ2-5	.	TGTGCCAGCAGTTTGGGGCAGGGGCCGGAGACCCAGTACTTC	CASSLGQGPETQYF
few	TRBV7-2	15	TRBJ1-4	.	TGTGCCAGCAGATCCAAAGGGTTTACTAATGAAAAACTGTTTTTT	CASRSKGFTNEKLFF
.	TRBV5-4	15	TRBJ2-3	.	TGTGCCAGCAGCTTTGCGGGATCGGGCACAGATACGCAGTATTTT	CASSFAGSGTDTQYF
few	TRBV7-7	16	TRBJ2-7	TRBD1	TGTGCCAGCAGCTCCAGGGGGATCCCGGGGTTTTTCGAGCAGTACTTC	CASSSRGIPGFFEQYF
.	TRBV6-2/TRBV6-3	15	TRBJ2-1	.	TGTGCCAGCAGTATCCTTTCTCTAGGCTACAATGAGCAGTTCTTC	CASSILSLGYNEQFF
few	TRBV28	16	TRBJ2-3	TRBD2	TGTGCCAGCAGTCTCGGACTAGCGGGACGTAAAGATACGCAGTATTTT	CASSLGLAGRKDTQYF
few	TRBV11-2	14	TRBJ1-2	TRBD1	TGTGCCAGCAGCTTTGGACAGGGCTGGGGTGGCTACACCTTC	CASSFGQGWGGYTF
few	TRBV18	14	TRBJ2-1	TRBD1	TGTGCCAGCTCACCAACGGACAGGGACAATGAGCAGTTCTTC	CASSPTDRDNEQFF
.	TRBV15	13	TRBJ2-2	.	TGTGCCACCAGGAATGTAGTAACTGGGGAGCTGTTTTTT	CATRNVVTGELFF